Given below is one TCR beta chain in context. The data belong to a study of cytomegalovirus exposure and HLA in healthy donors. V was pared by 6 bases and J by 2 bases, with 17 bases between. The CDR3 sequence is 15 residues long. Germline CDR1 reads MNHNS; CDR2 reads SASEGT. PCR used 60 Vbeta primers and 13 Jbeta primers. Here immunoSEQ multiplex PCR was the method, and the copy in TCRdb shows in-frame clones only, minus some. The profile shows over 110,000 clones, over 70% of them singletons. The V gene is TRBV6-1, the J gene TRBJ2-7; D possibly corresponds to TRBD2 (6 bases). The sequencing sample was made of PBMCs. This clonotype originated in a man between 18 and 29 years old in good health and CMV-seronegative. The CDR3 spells CASSRSGDRTYEQYF. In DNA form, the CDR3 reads TGTGCCAGCAGCCGCTCGGGGGATCGCACCTACGAGCAGTACTTC.